This T cell receptor beta chain was profiled in a study of blood T cell repertoires in COVID-19 (dated by TCRdb to 2018 to 2021). Regarding the complete study: Samples from collaborators originated in the United States, Italy and Spain and spanned both the acute and convalescent phases of COVID-19. Where HLA class I and class II types were available, the types were taken from metadata supplied by the sample provider, not from assay-based typing. The samples were drawn from two sources: the first 160 participants of the ongoing ImmuneRACE study, and approximately 1,300 subjects contributed by 6 global collaborators. The repertoires were made available in a free public database intended to serve as a resource for research on the immune response to SARS-CoV-2. Deeply sampled blood TCRbeta repertoires from subjects exposed to, actively infected with, or recovered from COVID-19 were included in the dataset. The prospective study material was composed of cDNA or gDNA derived from T cells, B-cell-depleted T cells, or PBMCs. Nearly every sample came with metadata listing a de-identified subject ID, COVID-19 status, age in years and sex. Findings and caveats that apply to the study as a whole: The quantity of clinical and demographic metadata differed by source and by participant and was supplied without curation.

A second Seattle source provided samples from volunteer blood donors who had recovered from COVID-19. Each collaborating institution followed its own protocols to collect whole blood in K2EDTA tubes. For TCRbeta analysis, collaborators shipped samples in one of three forms: frozen whole blood, isolated PBMCs, or DNA extracted from either of those sample types. TCRbeta CDR3 regions were amplified from genomic DNA by means of the immunoSEQ Assay, a bias-controlled multiplex PCR. Per the source publication's procedure: The number of nucleated cells in each sample was estimated by amplification of reference gene primers within the assay. To quantify the absolute abundance of each unique TCRbeta CDR3 rearrangement, sequence reads were collapsed and filtered. For each sample, productive Simpson clonality was calculated by taking the square root of Simpson's diversity index across productive rearrangements. The clones in this table, taken by TCRdb from immuneACCESS, are in-frame only. Not every clone is retained; where verified, under half of the shortfall comes from an unresolved V gene, and the cause of the rest is unknown. Clone size and the V and J calls come from that table; the DNA yielded D and trimming. The sample table lists a few hundred thousand clones, around 90% of them with a count of one. The top ten clones comprise 4% of the sample.

Comments on this clone: Its antigen specificity is not known. Base qualities are missing; no much larger clone stands one base away.

Sequencing was carried out using peripheral blood. The clonotype was recovered from a man aged 55-75 years who had recovered from COVID-19.

The nucleotides read TGTGCCTGGACTTTAGTACCTAATTCACCCCTCCACTTT. It specifies CAWTLVPNSPLHF. The rearrangement joined TRBV30 to TRBJ1-6, with no confident D gene call. From the cysteine through the phenylalanine, the CDR3 covers 13 amino acids. Kept here is only the CDR3 DNA, which spans 39 bases and is read in frame from base 1. Between the V and J ends, shortened by 4 bases and 6 bases respectively, the junction contains 10 bases. CDR1 and CDR2, looked up from the germline V gene (reference sequence), are GTSNPN and SVGIG.